The 30 T cell receptor beta chains below were found in one sample sequenced in a study of blood T cell repertoires in COVID-19. TCRdb's copy holds only in-frame clones and misses some; the assay was immunoSEQ multiplex PCR. Among 75,000 or so clones listed, 65% to 85% were seen once. Specimen: peripheral blood. These receptors all come from a man aged 55-75 years with active or convalescent COVID-19.

In its sample, this clone was seen a few times. This sequence joins TRBV5-5 and TRBJ1-1; no firm D call. V was trimmed by 1 base and J by 0 bases, leaving 7 bases between them. This CDR3 has 14 residues. Looked up from germline, CDR1 is SGHKS and CDR2 is YYEKEE (reference sequence). Here the CDR3 DNA reads TGTGCCAGCAGCTTGACAGACATGAACACTGAAGCTTTCTTT. Translating it yields CASSLTDMNTEAFF.

CDR3 nucleotides: TGTGCTAGTGGTTTTGGGCAGGGGGCCAACTATGGCTACACCTTC. Amino acid sequence: CASGFGQGANYGYTF. The genes are TRBV12-5 and TRBJ1-2; 8 bases map to TRBD1. Germline CDR1 and CDR2: LGHNT and FRNRAP. V shed 3 bases and J 2 bases; nucleotides not matched to a gene: 5. This CDR3 spans 15 amino acids.

The chain employs TRBV10-3 and TRBJ2-3; D is possibly TRBD2 (5 bases). Trimming removed 0 bases at V and 2 bases at J, with 12 bases between. The CDR3 runs 16 residues. Germline-derived CDR1 and CDR2 are ENHRY and SYGVKD. DNA for the CDR3: TGTGCCATCAGTGAGTCGGGAAGCGGAGCCACAGATACGCAGTATTTT. Translating gives CAISESGSGATDTQYF.

V is TRBV25-1 and J is TRBJ2-7; 9 bases agree with TRBD1. The length of the CDR3 is 13 residues. V trimming: 8 bases; J trimming: 3 bases; junction bases outside the gene matches: 5. CDR1 MGHDK and CDR2 SYGVNS come from the germline V gene. The CDR3 region is CASSWTGDYEQYF. In DNA form, the CDR3 reads TGTGCCAGCTCCTGGACAGGGGACTACGAGCAGTACTTC.

The chain combines TRBV19 with TRBJ2-1; D might be TRBD2 (6 bases). V dropped 1 base and J dropped 3 bases, with 10 bases sitting between them. The V gene's germline CDR1 is LNHDA and CDR2 SQIVND (reference sequence). The length of the CDR3 is 15 residues. CDR3 in DNA: TGTGCCAGTAGTATAGCGGCGGGGAACTACAATGAGCAGTTCTTC. Translation: CASSIAAGNYNEQFF. Full variable domain (missing parts from reference TRBV19 and TRBJ2-1): DGGITQSPKYLFRKEGQNVTLSCEQNLNHDAMYWYRQDPGQGLRLIYYSQIVNDFQKGDIAEGYSVSREKKESFPLTVTSAQKNPTAFYLCASSIAAGNYNEQFFGPGTRLTVL.

The V gene is TRBV20-1, the J gene TRBJ2-5; D may be TRBD2 (6 bases). This CDR3 is built from 11 residues. Germline CDR1 DFQATT, CDR2 SNEGSKA (reference sequence). Trimming removed 6 bases at V and 10 bases at J, with 15 bases between. CDR3 protein: CSALTSLVQYF. The CDR3 nucleotides are TGCAGTGCCTTGACTAGTCTGGTCCAGTACTTC.

V gene TRBV19 combines with J gene TRBJ1-5, with D possibly TRBD1 on 5 matching bases. The V end was cut by 6 bases, the J end by 7 bases, with 16 bases between. Per the germline V gene, CDR1 is LNHDA and CDR2 is SQIVND (reference sequence). The CDR3 loop spans 14 amino acids. The CDR3 reads CASRPMGGSQPQHF. CDR3 sequence (DNA): TGTGCCAGTAGACCGATGGGGGGGAGCCAGCCCCAGCATTTT.

As regards this clone: An end of the junction does not agree with germline; a read error may underlie this. J is TRBJ1-4 and V is TRBV27, with TRBD1 as a possible D gene (5 bases). The CDR3 runs 15 residues. From germline, CDR1 is MNHEY and CDR2 SMNVEV (reference sequence). CDR3 amino acids: CASSLGGETKEKLFF. The CDR3 nucleotides read TGTGCCAGCAGTTTGGGAGGGGAAACTAAAGAAAAACTGTTTTTT.

The rearrangement links TRBV5-1 to TRBJ1-6; 9 positions agree with TRBD1. The CDR3 is 14 amino acids. The germline CDR1 and CDR2 sequences are SGHRS and YFSETQ. With V trimmed by 7 bases and J by 9 bases, 8 bases remained unmatched. The CDR3 region is CASRMSGQGSPLHF. CDR3 nucleotides: TGCGCCAGCCGAATGTCGGGACAGGGTTCACCCCTCCACTTT.

CDR3 nucleotides: TGTGCCAGCAGCTTGGGGCAGGGAAATGAAAAACTGTTTTTT. It codes for CASSLGQGNEKLFF. The chain uses TRBV5-6 and TRBJ1-4, with a tentative D call TRBD1 (5 bases). The CDR3 has 14 amino acids. The germline CDR1 and CDR2 sequences are SGHDT and YYEEEE. The germline V and J ends were trimmed by 0 bases and 5 bases, with 8 bases remaining between them.

V and J are TRBV3-1 (or the pseudogene TRBV3-2) and TRBJ1-2, with 7 bases lining up with TRBD1. Germline trimming cut 10 bases from V and 7 bases from J; bases unmatched to any gene: 6. Looked up from germline, CDR1 is LGHDT and CDR2 is YNNKEL (reference sequence). CDR3 size: 11 residues. The CDR3 DNA reads TGTGCCACTTCTACAGGGGTTGGCTACACCTTC. This translates into CATSTGVGYTF.

V gene TRBV7-9 combines with J gene TRBJ2-3; 10 positions agree with TRBD1. Germline loops: CDR1 SEHNR, CDR2 FQNEAQ (reference sequence). The CDR3 has 17 residues. The V gene end was trimmed by 6 bases and the J gene end by 4 bases; junction bases not matched to a gene: 13. The CDR3 loop reads CASRRSPDRGIADTQYF. The CDR3 DNA sequence: TGTGCCAGCAGACGTTCACCGGACAGGGGGATCGCAGATACGCAGTATTTT.

The V gene is TRBV7-8, the J gene TRBJ2-2, with TRBD2 matching 12 bases. The junction had 9 bases not matched to a gene; V was cut back by 0 bases and J by 4 bases. Germline V gene data show CDR1 as SGHVS and CDR2 as FQNEAQ. CDR3 length: 19 residues. The DNA for the CDR3 is TGTGCCAGCAGCTTAGCGGTACTAGCGGGGGGTCGGAGCACCGGGGAGCTGTTTTTT. Protein sequence: CASSLAVLAGGRSTGELFF.

The chain joins TRBV5-4 to TRBJ1-4; no clear D. The ends were cut back, 1 base at V and 0 bases at J, with 7 bases in the middle. Germline CDR1 SGHNT, CDR2 YYREEE (reference sequence). The CDR3 covers 15 residues. In DNA form, the CDR3 reads TGTGCCAGCAGCTTGCCACACCCAACTAATGAAAAACTGTTTTTT. Its translation: CASSLPHPTNEKLFF.

This chain links TRBV10-2 with TRBJ2-3, with TRBD2 matching 7 bases. The trim removed 6 bases at V and 3 bases at J, leaving 9 bases unmatched. The CDR3 totals 15 residues. From germline, CDR1 is WSHSY and CDR2 SAAADI. CDR3 DNA sequence: TGCGCCAGCAGCGAGAGCGGGGTTCGAACAGATACGCAGTATTTT. Residues: CASSESGVRTDTQYF.

This clone was seen once. The chain couples TRBV7-4 to TRBJ1-5; 7 bases match TRBD1. The CDR3 is 14 residues long. Germline V lookup: CDR1 SGHVT, CDR2 SQSDAQ. After removal of 5 bases from V and 6 bases from J, the junction contained 7 bases not matched to a gene. In nucleotides, the CDR3 is TGTGCCAGCAGCCCCAGACAGGGCGGTCAGCCCCAGCATTTT. Translated: CASSPRQGGQPQHF.

The chain is built from TRBV7-9 and TRBJ2-3; D is possibly TRBD1 (6 bases). This CDR3 comprises 14 residues. Deletions cut 4 bases from V and 6 bases from J, with 14 bases between. CDR1 and CDR2 from the germline V gene are SEHNR and FQNEAQ (reference sequence). The CDR3 reads CASSSGEVPDTQYF. CDR3 nucleotide sequence: TGTGCCAGCAGCTCAGGGGAAGTGCCCGATACGCAGTATTTT. Drawing the rest from reference TRBV7-9 and TRBJ2-3, the complete variable domain is DTGVSQNPRHKITKRGQNVTFRCDPISEHNRLYWYRQTLGQGPEFLTYFQNEAQLEKSRLLSDRFSAERPKGSFSTLEIQRTEQGDSAMYLCASSSGEVPDTQYFGPGTRLTVL.

This clone was detected once. V is TRBV18 and J is TRBJ1-2; 7 bases fit TRBD1. The J segment lost 4 bases and the V segment lost 3 bases, leaving 5 bases of the junction unmatched. The length of the CDR3 is 14 residues. Germline CDR1 KGHSH, CDR2 LQKENI. The CDR3 DNA is TGTGCCAGCTCACCTCAGGGGGACCGCTATGGCTACACCTTC. Protein: CASSPQGDRYGYTF. Combining the CDR3 with reference TRBV18 and TRBJ1-2 gives the whole variable domain NAGVMQNPRHLVRRRGQEARLRCSPMKGHSHVYWYRQLPEEGLKFMVYLQKENIIDESGMPKERFSAEFPKEGPSILRIQQVVRGDSAAYFCASSPQGDRYGYTFGSGTRLTVV.

The chain links TRBV11-2 to TRBJ2-7, with 7 positions matching TRBD1. The CDR3 totals 13 residues. Germline V lookup: CDR1 SGHAT, CDR2 FQNNGV. With 5 bases clipped from V and 1 base from J, the junction kept 2 bases outside the gene matches. CDR3 in amino acids: CASSADRSYEQYF. The CDR3 DNA reads as TGTGCCAGCAGCGCGGACAGGTCCTACGAGCAGTACTTC.

V and J are TRBV30 and TRBJ1-6; no definite D call. The ends were cut back, 5 bases at V and 2 bases at J, with 16 bases in the middle. This CDR3 contains 16 residues. Germline V gene lookup returns CDR1 GTSNPN and CDR2 SVGIG (reference sequence). The CDR3 bases are TGTGCCTGGGCAACAGAACCCCCTGCCTATAATTCACCCCTCCACTTT. Translation gives CAWATEPPAYNSPLHF. Combining the CDR3 with reference TRBV30 and TRBJ1-6 gives the whole variable domain SQTIHQWPATLVQPVGSPLSLECTVEGTSNPNLYWYRQAAGRGLQLLFYSVGIGQISSEVPQNLSASRPQDRQFILSSKKLLLSDSGFYLCAWATEPPAYNSPLHFGNGTRLTVT.

The chain links TRBV6-5 to TRBJ1-2; 7 nucleotides align to TRBD1. Germline V lookup: CDR1 MNHEY, CDR2 SVGAGI. The junction had 4 bases not matched to a gene; V was cut back by 2 bases and J by 1 base. This CDR3 comprises 15 residues. The CDR3 spells CASSYGGDSNYGYTF. CDR3 DNA: TGTGCCAGCAGTTACGGCGGGGACAGTAACTATGGCTACACCTTC.

This clone came up once. The rearrangement uses TRBV6-5 and TRBJ2-3, with 7 bases fitting TRBD2. Germline CDR1 reads MNHEY; CDR2 reads SVGAGI. V dropped 6 bases and J dropped 2; count of bases not matched to a gene: 8. This CDR3 is 15 amino acids long. The CDR3 sequence: CASSPGLPLTDTQYF. The CDR3 coding sequence is TGTGCCAGCAGCCCGGGACTACCTCTCACAGATACGCAGTATTTT.

The gene calls are TRBV9 and TRBJ2-1; TRBD2 matches at 12 bases. J lost 0 bases, V lost 2 bases, and 6 bases had no gene match. This CDR3 has 18 amino acids. Germline CDR1 SGDLS, CDR2 YYNGEE. CDR3 DNA: TGTGCCAGCAGCGTGACTAGCGGGGGCCTCAGCTCCTACAATGAGCAGTTCTTC. This translates into CASSVTSGGLSSYNEQFF.

The chain combines TRBV5-7 with TRBJ1-1; TRBD1 matches 7 bases. TRBV5-7 is known as an ORF, though its function is uncertain. CDR3 size: 16 residues. V was pared by 0 bases and J by 6 bases, with 11 bases of the junction left unmatched. The CDR3 DNA is TGTGCCAGCAGCTTGGGAGGCGGAGGGGGCAGGGCTGAAGCTTTCTTT. It codes for CASSLGGGGGRAEAFF.

CDR3 in amino acids: CASSIMGSMNSGPSSYNEQFF. In nucleotides, the CDR3 is TGTGCCAGCAGCATAATGGGAAGTATGAATAGCGGCCCTAGCTCCTACAATGAGCAGTTCTTC. This chain uses TRBV7-3 with TRBJ2-1; TRBD2 might be the D (6 bases). CDR1 is SGHTA, CDR2 FQGTGA, per germline. This CDR3 is built from 21 residues. The V and J ends lost 5 bases and 0 bases respectively, with 29 bases between them. The full variable domain, in which reference TRBV7-3 and TRBJ2-1 provide the parts outside the CDR3, is GAGVSQTPSNKVTEKGKYVELRCDPISGHTALYWYRQSLGQGPEFLIYFQGTGAADDSGLPNDRFFAVRPEGSVSTLKIQRTERGDSAVYLCASSIMGSMNSGPSSYNEQFFGPGTRLTVL.

In its sample, this clone was seen a few times. This rearrangement joins TRBV7-3 to TRBJ2-7; weak D call: TRBD1 (5 bases). Trimming removed 2 bases at V and 4 bases at J, with 12 bases between. The germline CDR1 and CDR2 sequences are SGHTA and FQGTGA. This CDR3 is built from 14 residues. CDR3 protein: CASSLGPGNYEQYF. DNA of the CDR3: TGTGCCAGCAGCTTAGGTCCAGGGAATTACGAGCAGTACTTC.

This chain links TRBV18 with TRBJ2-4, with TRBD2 identical over 11 bases. Trimming removed 5 bases from V and 7 bases from J; junction bases left unmatched: 1. Germline V CDR1 and CDR2: KGHSH, LQKENI. The CDR3 has 13 residues. CDR3 nucleotides: TGTGCCAGCTCAGGACTAGCGGGCAACATTCAGTACTTC. The encoded protein is CASSGLAGNIQYF.

The genes are TRBV6-2 or TRBV6-3 and TRBJ2-3; 9 bases align to TRBD2. The CDR3 runs 19 residues. The germline V gene has CDR1 MNHEY and CDR2 SVGEGT. After removal of 2 bases from V and 4 bases from J, the junction contained 16 bases not matched to a gene. CDR3: CASSYDVRLAGLVADTQYF. The CDR3 bases are TGTGCCAGCAGTTACGACGTTAGGCTAGCGGGGTTGGTTGCAGATACGCAGTATTTT.

The J gene is TRBJ2-2, the V gene TRBV11-2, with 10 nucleotides matching TRBD2. Germline V gene lookup returns CDR1 SGHAT and CDR2 FQNNGV. The CDR3 runs to 17 residues. The V gene end was trimmed by 5 bases and the J gene end by 7 bases; junction bases not matched to a gene: 13. The DNA of the CDR3 is TGTGCCAGCAGCCGCCAATTCGGGACTAGCGCGGGCGGGGAGCTGTTTTTT. It encodes CASSRQFGTSAGGELFF.

V usage is TRBV5-1 and J usage is TRBJ1-1; no clear D. Trimming shortened V by 1 base and J by 1 base, and 11 bases separated the two germline ends. This CDR3 comprises 15 residues. Germline CDR1 and CDR2: SGHRS and YFSETQ. The CDR3 sequence is CASSLIAGQNTEAFF. CDR3 nucleotide sequence: TGCGCCAGCAGCTTGATCGCAGGCCAGAACACTGAAGCTTTCTTT.